What follows are 20 T cell receptor beta chains derived from one specimen sequenced in a study of molecular identifiers for immune sequencing clone quantification (dated by TCRdb to the late 2010s). Library generation was performed with PCR. Instrument on record: NextSeq 500. TCRdb itself trimmed the public reads at Q25 with fastp, ran MiXCR and retained productive beta chains. A single entry per CDR3 protein holds the most common genes and DNA from its merged rows. The sample contains hundreds of thousands of distinct CDR3 sequences, 24% of them found a single time. About 0.71% of the sample is held by the ten biggest clonotypes. Sequencing was done on a sample of naive CD8+ T cells from blood, with Jurkat cell RNA spiked in. The sample's cell subset or site label is to be understood as: FACS-sorted CD8+CD4-CCR7+CD45RA+ naive T cells. These receptors all stem from a human donor in good health. Some libraries in this study had Jurkat cell RNA spiked in.

This clonotype occurred a few times. The chain is built from TRBV5-6 and TRBJ2-5; 11 bases are a match to TRBD2. V dropped 3 bases and J dropped 2; count of bases not matched to a gene: 3. Germline V gene data show CDR1 as SGHDT and CDR2 as YYEEEE. This CDR3 contains 15 residues. The CDR3 DNA reads as TGTGCCAGCAGCTCAAGGACTAGCGGGCAAGAGACCCAGTACTTC. This sequence encodes CASSSRTSGQETQYF.

In this sample, this clonotype turned up many times. This sequence joins TRBV29-1 and TRBJ2-7, with 7 bases fitting TRBD2. CDR3 length equals 12 residues. CDR1 is SQVTM, CDR2 ANQGSEA, per germline. The V segment lost 7 bases and the J segment 3 bases; nucleotides outside the gene matches: 6. The CDR3 sequence: CSAGEGDYEQYF. As DNA, the CDR3 is TGCAGCGCCGGGGAGGGCGACTACGAGCAGTACTTC.

Notes on this clonotype: A single base separates this from a much larger clone, so it may be a read error. This chain joins TRBV20-1 and TRBJ2-3; D unclear. Germline-derived CDR1 and CDR2 are DFQATT and SNEGSKA (reference sequence). The CDR3 runs to 13 residues. Deletions cut 0 bases from V and 14 bases from J, with 18 bases between. The CDR3 region has the DNA TGCAGTGCTAGAGATCTTGAGCTCGACTCCTGGTATTTT. Its translation: CSARDLELDSWYF.

CDR3 sequence (DNA): TGTGCCAGCAGCGTAATCGGGACAGCTTTCCACGAGCAGTACTTC. Translated, it gives CASSVIGTAFHEQYF. This chain joins TRBV7-9 and TRBJ2-7; 7 nucleotides line up with TRBD1. J gave up 5 bases and V 5 bases, and 12 bases lay outside the gene matches. This CDR3 spans 15 amino acids. Germline values: CDR1 SEHNR, CDR2 FQNEAQ (reference sequence).

Points on this clonotype: The junction departs from the called germline gene at one end, perhaps through a read error. This chain links TRBV2 with TRBJ2-3; TRBD1 might be the D (5 bases). Looked up from germline, CDR1 is SNHLY and CDR2 is FYNNEI. This CDR3 is 18 amino acids long. CDR3 in amino acids: CASTTGQGAPRGTGTQYF. The CDR3 bases are TGTGCCAGCACCACAGGCCAGGGTGCGCCGAGAGGCACAGGTACGCAGTATTTT.

This clonotype was found once. At one of its ends the junction is not consistent with the germline gene, which may arise from a read error. The chain is built from TRBV13 and TRBJ1-1; D not certain. Germline V gene sequence: CDR1 PRHDT, CDR2 FYEKMQ (reference sequence). CDR3 length: 12 residues. CDR3 bases: TGTGCCAGCAGCATTGCGAACACTGAAGCTTACTTT. Amino acid sequence: CASSIANTEAYF.

As to this clonotype: With a much larger clone just one base away, this may be a read error. The rearrangement uses TRBV2 and TRBJ2-3, with D maybe TRBD1 (5 bases). Germline CDR1 reads SNHLY; CDR2 reads FYNNEI. The CDR3 runs to 15 residues. CDR3 loop: CASSEWNRSTDAQYF. DNA of the CDR3: TGTGCCAGCAGTGAATGGAACAGGAGCACAGATGCGCAGTATTTT.

In the case of this clonotype: One base away lies a much larger clone, so this may be a sequencing read error. V and J are TRBV5-1 and TRBJ2-7; TRBD1 aligns across 8 bases. Germline trimming cut 4 bases from V and 9 bases from J; bases unmatched to any gene: 9. CDR1 is SGHRS and CDR2 is YFSETQ in the germline V gene. The CDR3 sequence is 13 residues long. CDR3 DNA sequence: TGCGCCAGCAGCGATGGACAGGGCCACGGGCAGTACTTC. The encoded protein is CASSDGQGHGQYF. Together with reference TRBV5-1 and TRBJ2-7, the CDR3 gives the full variable domain: KAGVTQTPRYLIKTRGQQVTLSCSPISGHRSVSWYQQTPGQGLQFLFEYFSETQRNKGNFPGRFSGRQFSNSRSEMNVSTLELGDSALYLCASSDGQGHGQYFGPGTRLTVT.

The V gene is TRBV27, the J gene TRBJ1-1; 7 bases match TRBD1. The CDR3 extends over 16 amino acids. Germline V gene sequence: CDR1 MNHEY, CDR2 SMNVEV (reference sequence). Trimming at V came to 5 bases and at J to 0 bases, leaving 9 bases not matched to a gene. The CDR3 nucleotides are TGTGCCAGCAGTCCGACGGGACAGCCTTTGAACACTGAAGCTTTCTTT. The encoded protein is CASSPTGQPLNTEAFF.

This clonotype was picked up one time. Its ends do not fully match the called genes, so a read error is possible. The chain recombines TRBV28 with TRBJ2-7, with D possibly called TRBD1 or TRBD2 (5 bases each). This CDR3 has 16 residues. Germline V gene sequence: CDR1 MDHEN, CDR2 SYDVKM. The CDR3 loop is CGSSFPGREGTYEQYF. The CDR3 DNA reads TGTGGCAGCAGTTTTCCGGGACGGGAAGGGACCTACGAGCAGTACTTC.

Many counts were recorded for this clonotype. V and J are TRBV7-9 and TRBJ1-1; D unresolved. Deletions cut 11 bases from V and 0 bases from J, with 4 bases between. CDR1 is SEHNR, CDR2 FQNEAQ, per germline (reference sequence). This CDR3 has 10 residues. The CDR3 spells CAGMNTEAFF. For the CDR3, the DNA is TGTGCCGGAATGAACACTGAAGCTTTCTTT.

This clonotype was recorded a few times. The CDR3 DNA sequence: TGTGCCAGCAGTTCAACTTCCCCCGGGACGGAATACAATGAGCAGTTCTTC. This encodes CASSSTSPGTEYNEQFF. The genes are TRBV6-2 or TRBV6-3 and TRBJ2-1; D is tentatively TRBD1 or TRBD2 (5 bases each). Germline V gene sequence: CDR1 MNHEY, CDR2 SVGEGT. V was trimmed by 4 bases and J by 4 bases, leaving 20 bases between them. The CDR3 runs 17 residues.

This clonotype turned up a few times. The chain employs TRBV28 and TRBJ2-7, with D possibly matching TRBD2 (6 bases). CDR3 length: 13 residues. Trimming took off 6 bases at V and 4 bases at J, with 13 bases between the two ends. Germline values: CDR1 MDHEN, CDR2 SYDVKM. Written as DNA, the CDR3 is TGTGCCAGCAGCCAACTAGCAAAGTACGAGCAGTACTTC. Amino acid sequence: CASSQLAKYEQYF.

This clonotype was recorded a few times. Compared with germline, one end of the junction differs, possibly owing to a read error. The chain has TRBV24-1 and TRBJ1-1; tentative D call: TRBD1 (5 bases). Germline V gives CDR1 KGHDR, CDR2 SFDVKD. The CDR3 covers 12 residues. CDR3 nucleotide sequence: TGTGCCACCGGTGACCTAACAGGTAGAGCTTTCTTT. Protein sequence: CATGDLTGRAFF.

This clonotype has only a few counts. The CDR3 here is CASSSEGLTTYEQYF. The CDR3 DNA reads as TGTGCCAGCAGCTCCGAGGGACTGACTACCTACGAGCAGTACTTC. The chain recombines TRBV12-3 or TRBV12-4 with TRBJ2-7, with a weak D call TRBD2 (6 bases). CDR3 length equals 15 residues. The ends were cut back, 6 bases at V and 2 bases at J, with 17 bases in the middle.

Comment on this clonotype: This may come from a read error, since a much larger clone is one base off. The rearrangement links TRBV7-2 to TRBJ2-7; D perhaps matches TRBD2 (6 bases). Trimming removed 2 bases from V and 2 bases from J, with 13 bases in between. Per germline, CDR1 SGHTA and CDR2 FQGNSA. CDR3 length equals 15 residues. The CDR3 protein is CASSLHTGEAYEQYF. Written as DNA, the CDR3 is TGTGCCAGCAGCTTACATACGGGAGAAGCCTACGAGCAGTACTTC.

This clonotype was counted a few times. The CDR3 DNA is TGTGCCATCAGTGAGTCGATAGTTGAAGGGGCCGAGCAGTACTTC. Translated, it gives CAISESIVEGAEQYF. The chain recombines TRBV10-3 with TRBJ2-7, with D possibly being TRBD1 (5 bases). The CDR3 runs 15 residues. Trimming took 0 bases from V and 6 from J, leaving 15 bases between them. Germline lookup yields CDR1 ENHRY and CDR2 SYGVKD.

Many counts were recorded for this clonotype. The gene calls are TRBV5-1 and TRBJ1-4, with TRBD1 as a possible D gene (5 bases). There are 14 residues in the CDR3. Germline lookup yields CDR1 SGHRS and CDR2 YFSETQ. Trimming removed 2 bases from V and 4 bases from J, with 9 bases in between. The CDR3 spells CASSFSGLNEKLFF. CDR3 sequence (DNA): TGCGCCAGCAGCTTTTCAGGGCTTAATGAAAAACTGTTTTTT.

The V gene is TRBV12-3 or TRBV12-4, the J gene TRBJ2-2, with 7 bases matching TRBD1. The V and J ends lost 5 bases and 7 bases, in that order; junction bases with no gene match: 7. The CDR3 spans 14 residues. CDR3 sequence: CASSAQTGHGELFF. The CDR3 nucleotides read TGTGCCAGCAGTGCCCAGACAGGGCACGGGGAGCTGTTTTTT.

This clonotype occurred many times. The chain uses TRBV29-1 and TRBJ1-1; D unresolved. The V end lost 6 bases, the J end lost 4 bases, and 21 bases lay between the germline ends. The CDR3 has 15 residues. Germline lookup yields CDR1 SQVTM and CDR2 ANQGSEA. Written as DNA, the CDR3 is TGCAGCGTAACCCTGGAATATACTCAACTCACTGAAGCTTTCTTT. Protein: CSVTLEYTQLTEAFF.